This TCR beta chain was retrieved from a study of regulatory T cells in long-lasting Graves disease. On the study more broadly: For under 3 months, newly diagnosed Graves' patients had been taking antithyroid drugs.

Germline V CDR1 and CDR2: MNHEY, SVGEGT. Trimming stripped 8 bases from V and 6 bases from J, with 15 bases between. The CDR3 spans 13 residues. Through Arm-PCR of CDR3 regions and iRepertoire HTBI primers, TCR beta libraries were built. TCRdb used MiXCR to reprocess the multiplex PCR reads, holding one entry per CDR3 protein. The sample has about 220,000 distinct CDR3 sequences; roughly a fifth are singletons. This clonotype came up many times. Regarding time point: newly diagnosed GD, antithyroid drugs for less than 3 months. Making the TCR library involved RNA that had been extracted from PBMCs. This same sample was also taken into another study, of T cells in Graves' hyperthyroidism and ophthalmopathy. That publication notes: Researchers defined stable Graves' hyperthyroidism as no ophthalmopathy progression within 18 months. In making diagnoses, clinical symptoms, serum thyroxine and TRAb, thyroid ultrasound and orbital computed tomography were all used. When the TCR CDR3 underwent first-round RT-PCR, the HTBI primer set was used.

The chain carries TRBV6-2 or TRBV6-3 and TRBJ2-3, with D hard to call. Sequencing used peripheral blood mononuclear cells (PBMCs), obtained at new diagnosis, from a patient treated with antithyroid drugs. The sequence was obtained from a woman between 25 and 40 years old with Graves disease. CDR3 protein: CASATSSLDTQYF. The DNA for the CDR3 is TGTGCCAGCGCGACCAGTTCTTTGGATACGCAGTATTTT.